This T cell receptor beta chain was retrieved from a study of CD8+ T cells in alopecia areata. This clone appeared many times. Germline lookup yields CDR1 SGHVS and CDR2 FNYEAQ. The CDR3 runs to 16 residues. The J segment lost 11 bases and the V segment lost 0 bases, leaving 13 bases of the junction unmatched. RNA was extracted and reverse transcribed into cDNA as the sequencing template. Generated by immunoSEQ multiplex PCR, the TCRdb table keeps only in-frame clones and is missing some. The repertoire holds 100,000 to 120,000 clones, with approximately 63% as singletons. Material for sequencing was CD8+ T cells sorted from blood. This chain links TRBV7-6 with TRBJ1-3, with 7 bases identical to TRBD1. This clonotype was sampled from a human donor in good health. CDR3 DNA: TGTGCCAGCAGCTTAGCCACGGCTCTGGAAGGGACAGCCATATATTTT. Protein product: CASSLATALEGTAIYF.